This entry lists 10 T cell receptor beta chains sequenced from one sample in a study of response to subunit inactivated influenza vaccine. TCRdb reanalysed the RT-PCR reads using MiXCR and keeps one entry per CDR3 protein. The sample includes hundreds of thousands of distinct CDR3 sequences, 7.5% to 8.5% of them seen just once. The sequences come from PBMCs from blood, collected roughly 24 months after vaccination. These receptors originate from a man aged 50 to 75 who received an inactivated influenza vaccine.

This clonotype was seen more than once but under ten times. V usage is TRBV5-5 and J usage is TRBJ2-4, with D perhaps assigned TRBD1 or TRBD2 (7 bases each). Germline V gene sequence: CDR1 SGHKS, CDR2 YYEKEE (reference sequence). V was trimmed by 4 bases and J by 6 bases, leaving 17 bases between them. This CDR3 spans 15 amino acids. CDR3 protein: CASSPRQGGINIQYF. CDR3 bases: TGTGCCAGCAGCCCCAGGCAGGGGGGGATAAACATTCAGTACTTC.

At least ten counts were recorded for this clonotype. DNA for the CDR3: TGTGCCAGCACCAGGTCTGGGCATGGTAATGAAAAACTGTTTTTT. Translating it yields CASTRSGHGNEKLFF. V is TRBV7-2 and J is TRBJ1-4, with D hard to call. Germline loops: CDR1 SGHTA, CDR2 FQGNSA. V gave up 7 bases and J gave up 4 bases, with 16 bases separating them. The CDR3 is 15 residues long.

This chain joins TRBV11-2 and TRBJ2-7, with 12 bases identical to TRBD2. With 3 bases clipped from V and 1 base from J, the junction kept 1 base outside the gene matches. This CDR3 has 15 amino acids. CDR1 and CDR2 (germline): SGHAT, FQNNGV. CDR3 sequence: CASSFGLAGSYEQYF. The CDR3 coding sequence is TGTGCCAGCAGCTTCGGACTAGCGGGGTCCTACGAGCAGTACTTC. The whole variable domain, filled in from reference TRBV11-2 and TRBJ2-7, reads EAGVAQSPRYKIIEKRQSVAFWCNPISGHATLYWYQQILGQGPKLLIQFQNNGVVDDSQLPKDRFSAERLKGVDSTLKIQPAKLEDSAVYLCASSFGLAGSYEQYFGPGTRLTVT.

The chain couples TRBV4-1 to TRBJ2-2; the match to TRBD2 covers 7 bases. Germline V lookup: CDR1 MGHRA, CDR2 YSYEKL. The CDR3 has 14 amino acids. The V segment lost 4 bases and the J segment 6 bases; nucleotides outside the gene matches: 5. The CDR3 sequence: CASSLLRGSGELFF. The CDR3 DNA is TGCGCCAGCAGCCTCCTGCGGGGGTCCGGGGAGCTGTTTTTT.

The V and J genes are TRBV12-3 or TRBV12-4 and TRBJ1-1, with D perhaps matching TRBD1 (6 bases). The CDR3 totals 13 residues. V was cut by 2 bases and J by 6 bases, with 10 bases left in between. The CDR3 spells CASSLRGQPEAFF. The CDR3 nucleotides read TGTGCCAGCAGTTTAAGAGGACAGCCTGAAGCTTTCTTT.

This clonotype turned up a few times. In DNA, the CDR3 is TGTGCCGCCGGACCCCGATCCTTGAGGAATGAGCAGTTCTTC. Its translation: CAAGPRSLRNEQFF. The gene calls are TRBV6-1 and TRBJ2-1, with D uncertain. Between the trimmed V and J ends, which lost 11 bases and 7 bases, there was a span of 21 bases. This CDR3 contains 14 residues. Germline V gene lookup returns CDR1 MNHNS and CDR2 SASEGT.

This clonotype was seen a few times. CDR3 sequence (DNA): TGTGCCAGCTCGAGCCGGGACAGGGGTTTCTACGAGCAGTACTTC. It yields the protein CASSSRDRGFYEQYF. The chain combines TRBV6-2 or TRBV6-3 with TRBJ2-7; 10 bases align to TRBD1. Trimming cost V 8 bases and J 3 bases; bases outside gene matches: 10. Germline CDR1 reads MNHEY; CDR2 reads SVGEGT. The CDR3 is 15 residues long.

The V and J genes are TRBV15 and TRBJ2-7, with 10 bases aligning to TRBD2. In germline, CDR1 is LNHNV, CDR2 YYDKDF (reference sequence). The ends lost 3 bases at V and 2 bases at J; junction bases unmatched: 10. The CDR3 runs to 17 residues. The CDR3 here is CATSSSRAGGPTYEQYF. The CDR3 DNA is TGTGCCACCAGCAGTAGTCGAGCGGGAGGGCCAACCTACGAGCAGTACTTC.

Notes on this clonotype: One end of the junction fails to match germline, which may point to a read error. This chain links TRBV6-5 with TRBJ2-3, with 7 bases fitting TRBD2. Germline V gene data show CDR1 as MNHEY and CDR2 as SVGAGI. CDR3 length: 17 residues. The CDR3 reads CASGYSMSSGSTDTQYF. The CDR3, as DNA: TGTGCCAGCGGTTACTCGATGAGTAGCGGGAGCACAGATACGCAGTATTTT.

This clonotype occurred many times. The chain is built from TRBV12-3 or TRBV12-4 and TRBJ1-2; no firm D call. Trimming shortened V by 5 bases and J by 7 bases, and 11 bases separated the two germline ends. CDR3 length: 12 amino acids. The CDR3 DNA reads TGTGCCAGCAGTAGGGCGCTTCGTGGCTACACCTTC. Its translation is CASSRALRGYTF.